This T cell receptor (beta chain) emerged from a study of T cell repertoires in cytomegalovirus infection. Across the whole study: Selection of CMV epitopes for the study included recently identified HLA-C-restricted and well-studied HLA-B-restricted ones. CMV infection plus the matching HLA type was flagged by public TCR beta signatures.

The CDR3 has 14 residues. The germline gives CDR1 MGHRA, CDR2 YSYEKL. Trimming pared 2 bases from V and 8 bases from J, leaving 15 bases between. TCRdb processed the reads anew with MiXCR; each CDR3 protein has one entry. In the table there are about 920,000 distinct CDR3 sequences, roughly 30% of which are singletons. This clonotype was picked up one time. What it binds is not known. General study findings and limits: CMV-specific TCR beta clonotypes restricted by HLA-C dominated the ex vivo response. Based on cumulative public TCR beta family frequency, carriers of CMV plus the relevant HLA were identified.

The J gene is TRBJ1-2, the V gene TRBV4-1; the D is unclear. Sequences were derived from cultured CD8+ T cells from PBMCs, sampled from culture after CMV antigen stimulation. The receptor's source is a human donor in good health (CMV status not recorded). Some clones in this sample may be carry-over from other donors' samples. The CDR3 is CASSQNRELYGYTF. DNA for the CDR3: TGCGCCAGCAGCCAAAATCGGGAATTGTACGGCTACACCTTC.